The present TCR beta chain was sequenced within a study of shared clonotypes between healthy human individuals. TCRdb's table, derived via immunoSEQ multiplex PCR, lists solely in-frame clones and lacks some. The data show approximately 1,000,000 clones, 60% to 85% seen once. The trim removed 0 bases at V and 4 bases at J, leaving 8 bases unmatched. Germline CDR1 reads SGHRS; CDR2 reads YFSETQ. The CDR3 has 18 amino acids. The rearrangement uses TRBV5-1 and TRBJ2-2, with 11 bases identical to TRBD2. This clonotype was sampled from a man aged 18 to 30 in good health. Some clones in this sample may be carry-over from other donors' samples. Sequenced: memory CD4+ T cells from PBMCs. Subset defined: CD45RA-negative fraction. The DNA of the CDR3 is TGCGCCAGCAGCTTGGTAGCGGGAGGGCCCGAGGGCACCGGGGAGCTGTTTTTT. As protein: CASSLVAGGPEGTGELFF.